This is a list of T cell receptor beta chains from one sample in a study of OX40 agonist ivuxolimab in advanced cancers. The protocol was immunoSEQ multiplex PCR, while the TCRdb copy is restricted to in-frame clones and leaves out a portion. The sample records about 17,000 clones, approximately 83% being singletons. Sequencing was performed on CD4+ or CD8+ T cells sorted from blood, taken in a trial of the OX40 agonist ivuxolimab. All receptors derive from an adult with an advanced solid tumor such as melanoma, head and neck, liver or kidney cancer. CDR3s include the opening cysteine and the closing phenylalanine or tryptophan. The D gene is left open where the match is weak. Clone size is not always given. Where it is, it says once, few, many or a class for expanded clones.

j_gene | abundance | v_gene | d_gene | CDR3nt | CDR3aa
TRBJ2-2 | NA | TRBV9 | TRBD2 | TGTGCCAGCAGCGCTGGACTAGCGGCTAACACCGGGGAGCTGTTTTTT | CASSAGLAANTGELFF
TRBJ2-7 | NA | TRBV19 | NA | TGTGCCAGTAGTAACCGCCCCGGGCCTTACGAGCAGTACTTC | CASSNRPGPYEQYF
TRBJ1-1 | NA | TRBV5-1 | TRBD1 | TGCGCCAGCAGCGTGACAGGGTCGGGGACTGAAGCTTTCTTT | CASSVTGSGTEAFF
TRBJ2-1 | NA | TRBV21-1 | NA | TGTGCCAGCAGAAGGGGCAGGGAAGTTAACAATGAGCAGTTCTTC | CASRRGREVNNEQFF
TRBJ2-3 | NA | TRBV28 | NA | TGTGCCAGCAGGGAGGGCGGGACGGATACGCAGTATTTT | CASREGGTDTQYF
TRBJ2-7 | once | TRBV18 | NA | TGTGCCAGCTCACCTTTGGCCGGAAGGAGCAACGAGCAGTACTTC | CASSPLAGRSNEQYF
TRBJ1-2 | NA | TRBV30 | NA | TGTGCCTGGAGTATGGGGCCGGCGGGATTAGACTACACCTTC | CAWSMGPAGLDYTF
TRBJ2-7 | NA | TRBV5-1 | NA | TGCGCCAGCAGCCAAGGATCCTCCGAGCAGTACTTC | CASSQGSSEQYF
TRBJ2-2 | NA | TRBV29-1 | TRBD1 | TGCAGCGTAACTGGACAGGGCTCTACGAACACCGGGGAGCTGTTTTTT | CSVTGQGSTNTGELFF
TRBJ2-1 | NA | TRBV19 | NA | TGTGCCAGTAGTACCGCAGGGCTTGAGCAGTTCTTC | CASSTAGLEQFF
TRBJ1-6 | NA | TRBV4-3 | NA | TGCGCCAGCAGCCACAGGGGTCTGGGGGCTAATTCACCCCTCCACTTT | CASSHRGLGANSPLHF
TRBJ1-1 | few | TRBV29-1 | NA | TGCAGCGTTGACCCCCGGGGGACTAACACTGAAGCTTTCTTT | CSVDPRGTNTEAFF
TRBJ2-5 | few | TRBV29-1 | TRBD1 | TGCAGCGTCCTACAGGGGGCATCAAAGACCCAGTACTTC | CSVLQGASKTQYF
TRBJ2-7 | NA | TRBV2 | NA | TGTGCCAGCATCAATTTGGGGGGCGAGCAGTACTTC | CASINLGGEQYF
TRBJ2-5 | NA | TRBV29-1 | TRBD1 | TGCAGCGCGGGACAGGGAGTGGAGACCCAGTACTTC | CSAGQGVETQYF
TRBJ1-5 | NA | TRBV10-3 | NA | TGTGCCATCAGCGGGGGTAGCAATCAGCCCCAGCATTTT | CAISGGSNQPQHF
TRBJ1-3 | NA | TRBV11-1 | NA | TGTGCCAGCAGCGGCCTCGGGTTCTCTGGAAACACCATATATTTT | CASSGLGFSGNTIYF
TRBJ2-7 | NA | TRBV25-1 | NA | TGTGCCAGCAGTTGGCAGACCTACGAGCAGTACTTC | CASSWQTYEQYF
TRBJ1-4 | NA | TRBV28 | TRBD1 | TGTGCCAGCAGGCCTGGGACAGAAGGTGAAAAACTGTTTTTT | CASRPGTEGEKLFF
TRBJ2-7 | NA | TRBV29-1 | NA | TGCAGCGTTGTTAATGTGTGGGAGCAGTACTTC | CSVVNVWEQYF
TRBJ1-1 | NA | TRBV4-1 | NA | TGCGCCAGCAGCCAAGAACAGATGAACACTGAAGCTTTCTTT | CASSQEQMNTEAFF
TRBJ2-2 | NA | TRBV28 | TRBD1 | TGTGCCAGCCGGACAGGGGTAGACACCGGGGAGCTGTTTTTT | CASRTGVDTGELFF
TRBJ1-3 | NA | TRBV5-4 | TRBD1 | TGTGCCAGCAGCCGGACAGGAATCGGAAACACCATATATTTT | CASSRTGIGNTIYF
TRBJ2-1 | NA | TRBV7-3 | NA | TGTGCCAGCAGCCCGACGGTGTTAGCTGTCAATGAGCAGTTCTTC | CASSPTVLAVNEQFF
TRBJ2-1 | NA | TRBV5-5 | TRBD1 | TGTGCCAGCAGCTCCGTGAGGACAGGGGGGGATGAGCAGTTCTTC | CASSSVRTGGDEQFF
TRBJ2-2 | NA | TRBV28 | NA | TGTGCCAGCAGTTTAGCCGGGACGGGCACCGGGGAGCTGTTTTTT | CASSLAGTGTGELFF
TRBJ1-3 | NA | TRBV5-5 | NA | TGTGCCAGCAGCTTGGATGCTAGCTCTGGAAACACCATATATTTT | CASSLDASSGNTIYF
TRBJ2-3 | NA | TRBV5-8 | NA | TGTGCCAGCAGCTTGGTCTCAGGGAGCTTGCCAGATACGCAGTATTTT | CASSLVSGSLPDTQYF
TRBJ2-7 | NA | TRBV6-1 | NA | TGTGCCAGCAGTGTTGTTGGTGGGTCCTGGGAGGCCTACGAGCAGTACTTC | CASSVVGGSWEAYEQYF
TRBJ1-1 | NA | TRBV5-1 | NA | TGCGCCAGCAGCGTGACAGGGAACACTGAAGCTTTCTTT | CASSVTGNTEAFF
TRBJ2-1 | NA | TRBV10-1 | NA | TGCGCCAGCAGTGAGTCGATTCTCTCCGGGAGCTACAATGAGCAGTTCTTC | CASSESILSGSYNEQFF
TRBJ1-6 | NA | TRBV7-6 | TRBD1 | TGTGCCAGCAGCTTAGCGTCAGGGGGACAGGGTTATTCACCCCTCCACTTT | CASSLASGGQGYSPLHF
TRBJ2-2 | NA | TRBV7-8 | TRBD1 | TGTGCCAGCAGCTTAGGTGCGAGGGGGCGCACCGGGGAGCTGTTTTTT | CASSLGARGRTGELFF
TRBJ2-5 | NA | TRBV5-1 | TRBD1 | TGCGCCAGCAGCGCCGGGACAGCCGAAGAGACCCAGTACTTC | CASSAGTAEETQYF
TRBJ2-6 | NA | TRBV9 | NA | TGTGCCAGCAGCGTGGTAGCAGGGGTCAGCTCTGGGGCCAACGTCCTGACTTTC | CASSVVAGVSSGANVLTF
TRBJ2-1 | NA | TRBV11-3 | TRBD1 | TGTGCCAGCAGCCCAGGACCCCGGGACAGTGTCTACAATGAGCAGTTCTTC | CASSPGPRDSVYNEQFF